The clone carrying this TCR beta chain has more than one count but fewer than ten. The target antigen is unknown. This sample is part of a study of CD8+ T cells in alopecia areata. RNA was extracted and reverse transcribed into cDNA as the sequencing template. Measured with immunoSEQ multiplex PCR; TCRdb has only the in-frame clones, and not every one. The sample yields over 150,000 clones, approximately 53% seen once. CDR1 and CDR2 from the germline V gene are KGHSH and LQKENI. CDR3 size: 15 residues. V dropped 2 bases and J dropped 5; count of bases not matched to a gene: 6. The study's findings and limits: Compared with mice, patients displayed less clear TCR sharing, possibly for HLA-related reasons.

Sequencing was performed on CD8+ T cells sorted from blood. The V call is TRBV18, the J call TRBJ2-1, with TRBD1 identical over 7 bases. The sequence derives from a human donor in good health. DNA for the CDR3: TGTGCCAGCTCACCAGACAGGGCAAGCGACAATGAGCAGTTCTTC. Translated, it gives CASSPDRASDNEQFF.